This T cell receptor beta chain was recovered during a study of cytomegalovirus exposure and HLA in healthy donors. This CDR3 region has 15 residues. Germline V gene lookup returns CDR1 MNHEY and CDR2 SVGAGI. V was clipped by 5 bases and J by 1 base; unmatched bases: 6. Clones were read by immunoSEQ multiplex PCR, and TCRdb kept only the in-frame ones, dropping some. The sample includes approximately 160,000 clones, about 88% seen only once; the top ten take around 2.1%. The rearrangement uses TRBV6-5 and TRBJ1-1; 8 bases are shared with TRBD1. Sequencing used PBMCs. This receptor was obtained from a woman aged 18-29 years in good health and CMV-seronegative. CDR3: CASSGSDRANTEAFF. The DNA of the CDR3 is TGTGCCAGCAGTGGGTCGGACAGGGCGAACACTGAAGCTTTCTTT.